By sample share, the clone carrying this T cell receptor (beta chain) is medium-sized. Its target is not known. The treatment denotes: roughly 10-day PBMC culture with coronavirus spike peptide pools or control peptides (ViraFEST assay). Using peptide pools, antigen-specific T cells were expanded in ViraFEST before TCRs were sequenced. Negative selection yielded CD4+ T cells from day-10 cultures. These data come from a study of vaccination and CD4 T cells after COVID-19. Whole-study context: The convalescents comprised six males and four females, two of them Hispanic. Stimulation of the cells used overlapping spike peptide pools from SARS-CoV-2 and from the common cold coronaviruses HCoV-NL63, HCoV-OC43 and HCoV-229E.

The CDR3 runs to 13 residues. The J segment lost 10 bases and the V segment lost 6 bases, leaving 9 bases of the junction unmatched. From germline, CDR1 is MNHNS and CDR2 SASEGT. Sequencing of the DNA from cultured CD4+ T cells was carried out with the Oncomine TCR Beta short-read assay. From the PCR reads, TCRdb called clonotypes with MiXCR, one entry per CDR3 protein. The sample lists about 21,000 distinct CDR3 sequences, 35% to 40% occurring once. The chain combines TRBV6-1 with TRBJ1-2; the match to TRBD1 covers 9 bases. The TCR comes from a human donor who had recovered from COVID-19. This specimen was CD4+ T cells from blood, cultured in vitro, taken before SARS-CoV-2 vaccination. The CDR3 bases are TGTGCCAGCAGCGACCGGGACAGGGCGGCCTACACCTTC. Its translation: CASSDRDRAAYTF.